This entry lists 20 T cell receptor beta chains sequenced from one sample in a study of cytomegalovirus exposure and HLA in healthy donors. PCR used 60 Vbeta primers and 13 Jbeta primers. Assay used: immunoSEQ multiplex PCR; TCRdb lists only in-frame clones, some missing. The sample shows some 110,000 clones, around 72% of them seen only once. The sequencing sample was made of PBMCs. All receptors derive from a man in his thirties or forties in good health and CMV-seronegative.

In nucleotides, the CDR3 is TGTGCCAGTAGCAGGGTGGGGACAGATACGCAGTATTTT. This gives the protein CASSRVGTDTQYF. J is TRBJ2-3 and V is TRBV6-5; D possibly corresponds to TRBD1 (5 bases). Germline V CDR1 and CDR2: MNHEY, SVGAGI. Trimming shortened V by 9 bases and J by 3 bases, and 13 bases separated the two germline ends. The CDR3 is 13 residues long.

In this sample, this clone turned up a few times. This chain links TRBV5-6 with TRBJ2-7; 8 bases align to TRBD1. CDR1 is SGHDT and CDR2 is YYEEEE in the germline V gene. The J segment lost 3 bases and the V segment lost 4 bases, leaving 6 bases of the junction unmatched. This CDR3 region has 14 residues. CDR3 protein: CASSKDRVGYEQYF. CDR3 nucleotide sequence: TGTGCCAGCAGCAAGGACAGGGTAGGCTACGAGCAGTACTTC.

V gene TRBV28 combines with J gene TRBJ2-1, with TRBD1 matching over 9 bases. The CDR3 runs to 14 residues. The V gene's germline CDR1 is MDHEN and CDR2 SYDVKM. The ends lost 8 bases at V and 1 base at J; junction bases unmatched: 3. In DNA, the CDR3 is TGTGCCAGCCACAGGGGGCTATCCTACAATGAGCAGTTCTTC. Translating gives CASHRGLSYNEQFF.

The V and J genes are TRBV6-5 and TRBJ1-5; 7 positions match TRBD1. The CDR3 extends over 13 amino acids. V shed 6 bases, J shed 4 bases, and the junction held 3 bases outside the gene matches. Germline V gene data show CDR1 as MNHEY and CDR2 as SVGAGI. The CDR3 bases are TGTGCCAGCAGAGGACAGGTTAATCAGCCCCAGCATTTT. Translated: CASRGQVNQPQHF.

The chain is built from TRBV23-1 and TRBJ2-5; TRBD1 agrees at 9 bases. TRBV23-1 qualifies as an ORF whose function is uncertain. The CDR3 has 15 residues. The V segment lost 6 bases and the J segment 4 bases; nucleotides outside the gene matches: 9. The CDR3 reads CASSPRDREGETQYF. In DNA form, the CDR3 reads TGCGCCAGCAGCCCCCGGGACAGGGAAGGAGAGACCCAGTACTTC.

The V gene is TRBV7-9, the J gene TRBJ2-5; TRBD2 matches at 11 bases. The CDR3 has 17 residues. Germline CDR1 is SEHNR and CDR2 is FQNEAQ (reference sequence). V lost 2 bases and J lost 4; bases outside the gene matches: 9. The CDR3 nucleotides read TGTGCCAGCAGCTTAAGAAGTAGCGGGAGGGCCCTAGAGACCCAGTACTTC. Translating it yields CASSLRSSGRALETQYF.

This clone has a handful of counts. The chain has TRBV5-3 and TRBJ2-2; 9 bases line up with TRBD2. TRBV5-3 is filed as an ORF, its function uncertain. The CDR3 contains 15 residues. Trimming took 5 bases from V and 7 from J; bases not matched to a gene: 9. CDR3 sequence reads: CARRTAGGSDGELFF. CDR3 DNA sequence: TGTGCCAGAAGGACAGCGGGAGGTTCGGACGGGGAGCTGTTTTTT.

This clone was counted between two and nine times. The chain is built from TRBV4-1 and TRBJ1-5; possible D gene TRBD1, 6 bases. The V end lost 2 bases, the J end lost 3 bases, and 11 bases lay between the germline ends. The germline gives CDR1 MGHRA, CDR2 YSYEKL. The CDR3 extends over 15 amino acids. This CDR3 is CASSQPQGYNQPQHF. The DNA of the CDR3 is TGCGCCAGCAGCCAACCCCAGGGGTACAATCAGCCCCAGCATTTT.

This chain links TRBV4-2 with TRBJ1-4; D is possibly TRBD1 (5 bases). V shed 1 base and J shed 8 bases, with 11 bases lying between them. Germline assignment: CDR1 LGHNA and CDR2 YNFKEQ. There are 14 residues in the CDR3. CDR3 bases: TGTGCCAGCAGCCAAGTGAATCAGGGCGAAAAACTGTTTTTT. Translating it yields CASSQVNQGEKLFF.

This clone was picked up a small number of times. The chain recombines TRBV18 with TRBJ2-3; 9 bases agree with TRBD1. V dropped 1 base and J dropped 5; count of bases not matched to a gene: 4. The V gene's germline CDR1 is KGHSH and CDR2 LQKENI. The CDR3 covers 15 residues. The CDR3: CASSPRTGAGDTQYF. The CDR3 DNA sequence: TGTGCCAGCTCACCACGGACAGGGGCAGGAGATACGCAGTATTTT.

The chain recombines TRBV30 with TRBJ1-6; a possible D gene is TRBD1 (6 bases). CDR3 size: 14 residues. Germline V gene lookup returns CDR1 GTSNPN and CDR2 SVGIG (reference sequence). V lost 0 bases and J 7 bases, leaving 10 bases between the germline ends. The CDR3 is CAWSVQGRNSPLHF. Written as DNA, the CDR3 is TGTGCCTGGAGTGTGCAGGGGCGGAATTCACCCCTCCACTTT. The full variable domain, completed using reference TRBV30 and TRBJ1-6, is SQTIHQWPATLVQPVGSPLSLECTVEGTSNPNLYWYRQAAGRGLQLLFYSVGIGQISSEVPQNLSASRPQDRQFILSSKKLLLSDSGFYLCAWSVQGRNSPLHFGNGTRLTVT.

The chain is built from TRBV7-2 and TRBJ2-1; 9 nucleotides match TRBD2. The ends lost 1 base at V and 7 bases at J; junction bases unmatched: 5. The CDR3 totals 15 residues. Germline V CDR1 and CDR2: SGHTA, FQGNSA. In nucleotides, the CDR3 is TGTGCCAGCAGCTTAGTAGGCGGGGGGGCGAATGAGCAGTTCTTC. It yields the protein CASSLVGGGANEQFF.

The rearrangement links TRBV6-1 to TRBJ1-1; the match to TRBD1 covers 9 bases. Looked up from germline, CDR1 is MNHNS and CDR2 is SASEGT. This CDR3 spans 14 amino acids. With 7 bases clipped from V and 2 bases from J, the junction kept 5 bases outside the gene matches. The DNA for the CDR3 is TGTGCCAGCATTCGGGACAGGGTTAACACTGAAGCTTTCTTT. Protein: CASIRDRVNTEAFF.

V gene TRBV29-1 combines with J gene TRBJ2-2, with D unresolved. Germline-derived CDR1 and CDR2 are SQVTM and ANQGSEA. Trimming removed 0 bases from V and 4 bases from J, with 12 bases in between. The CDR3 runs to 15 residues. The DNA for the CDR3 is TGCAGCGTTGAAGAATTCCTCTCAGGCACCGGGGAGCTGTTTTTT. Translating it yields CSVEEFLSGTGELFF.

This rearrangement joins TRBV19 to TRBJ1-6, with TRBD1 matching over 7 bases. Unmatched junction bases numbered 0, after V lost 0 bases and J lost 10 bases. This CDR3 comprises 13 residues. Looked up from germline, CDR1 is LNHDA and CDR2 is SQIVND (reference sequence). CDR3 sequence: CASSIDRGSPLHF. DNA of the CDR3: TGTGCCAGTAGTATAGACAGGGGGTCACCCCTCCACTTT. Looking up the rest from reference TRBV19 and TRBJ1-6 gives the full variable domain: DGGITQSPKYLFRKEGQNVTLSCEQNLNHDAMYWYRQDPGQGLRLIYYSQIVNDFQKGDIAEGYSVSREKKESFPLTVTSAQKNPTAFYLCASSIDRGSPLHFGNGTRLTVT.

The chain couples TRBV28 to TRBJ1-1, with 8 positions matching TRBD1. CDR3 length equals 14 residues. Germline loops: CDR1 MDHEN, CDR2 SYDVKM. Germline trimming cut 3 bases from V and 5 bases from J; bases unmatched to any gene: 5. Here the CDR3 reads CASSLTGVRTEAFF. The CDR3 region has the DNA TGTGCCAGCAGTTTGACAGGGGTACGGACTGAAGCTTTCTTT.

This clone was observed a few times. The rearrangement links TRBV2 to TRBJ2-4, with D possibly matching TRBD1 (6 bases). The V gene lost 4 bases and the J gene lost 0 bases, with 10 bases spanning the gap. CDR3 length: 15 amino acids. The germline V gene has CDR1 SNHLY and CDR2 FYNNEI. DNA for the CDR3: TGTGCCAGCAGTGGGGACACCTTAGCCAAAAACATTCAGTACTTC. Translated, it gives CASSGDTLAKNIQYF. Full variable domain (remainder filled in from reference TRBV2 and TRBJ2-4): EPEVTQTPSHQVTQMGQEVILRCVPISNHLYFYWYRQILGQKVEFLVSFYNNEISEKSEIFDDQFSVERPDGSNFTLKIRSTKLEDSAMYFCASSGDTLAKNIQYFGAGTRLSVL.

This chain links TRBV5-1 with TRBJ2-7, with a possible D match to TRBD2 (6 bases). This CDR3 is built from 15 residues. Per germline, CDR1 SGHRS and CDR2 YFSETQ. V lost 1 base and J lost 0, with 11 bases in between. The CDR3 DNA is TGCGCCAGCAGCTTGCGACCCGGGAGCTCCTACGAGCAGTACTTC. Translating it yields CASSLRPGSSYEQYF.

This chain connects TRBV30 to TRBJ1-4, with D perhaps TRBD1 (6 bases). Germline V gives CDR1 GTSNPN, CDR2 SVGIG (reference sequence). CDR3 length: 18 residues. Trimming removed 4 bases at V and 1 base at J, with 22 bases between. CDR3 coding DNA: TGTGCCTGGATACCGGGCAGGGGAAGCGGGATAACTAATGAAAAACTGTTTTTT. This encodes CAWIPGRGSGITNEKLFF.

This clone was seen only a few times. This rearrangement joins TRBV18 to TRBJ2-1; 10 nucleotides agree with TRBD1. The CDR3 runs to 16 residues. CDR1 is KGHSH and CDR2 is LQKENI in the germline V gene. Trimming removed 3 bases from V and 7 bases from J; junction bases left unmatched: 9. DNA of the CDR3: TGTGCCAGCTCACCGGGGGACAGGGGTTCGGGAAATGAGCAGTTCTTC. It is translated as CASSPGDRGSGNEQFF.